Listed here are 16 T cell receptor beta chains from one sample, sequenced in a study of monozygotic twins with inflammatory bowel disease. After re-calling the 5' RACE reads, TCRdb lists one entry per CDR3 protein, DNA absent. The ten top clones account for approximately 2%, within a sample of approximately 100,000 distinct CDR3 sequences. The sequencing input was blood. These receptors were collected from a human donor with ulcerative colitis or Crohn's disease, or a healthy co-twin of an affected twin (not recorded which).

V and J are TRBV14 and TRBJ2-1; TCRdb indicates TRBD2, and absent DNA this call remains unverified. Germline CDR1 is SGHDN and CDR2 is FVKESK. The CDR3 runs 14 residues. CDR3 loop: CASKSGGTYNEQFF.

The chain employs TRBV12-3 or TRBV12-4 and TRBJ2-1. This CDR3 contains 15 residues. The CDR3 sequence: CASSLGRGSYNEQFF.

The chain recombines TRBV12-3 or TRBV12-4 with TRBJ2-3; TCRdb reports TRBD2, a call that lacks DNA to check it against. This CDR3 is built from 17 residues. CDR3 region: CASSLDASGRGADTQYF.

The chain has TRBV5-1 and TRBJ1-5. This CDR3 has 13 residues. The germline gives CDR1 SGHRS, CDR2 YFSETQ. CDR3 region: CASSLAQNQPQHF.

The V call is TRBV6-1, the J call TRBJ2-3. The CDR3 has 15 amino acids. Germline V CDR1 and CDR2: MNHNS, SASEGT. The CDR3 loop reads CASTKRGPSTDTQYF.

The V call is TRBV6-2 or TRBV6-3, the J call TRBJ2-1; TCRdb's D call, TRBD1, is unchecked because there is no DNA. The CDR3 loop spans 18 amino acids. Germline CDR1 reads MNHEY; CDR2 reads SVGEGT. The CDR3 reads CASSFTRGPYLPYNEQFF.

The J gene is TRBJ1-1, the V gene TRBV29-1; no DNA is available, so the TRBD1 call from TCRdb remains unchecked. The CDR3 runs 13 residues. CDR1 SQVTM and CDR2 ANQGSEA come from the germline V gene. The CDR3 region is CSVEVRAGTEAFF. Supplemented by reference TRBV29-1 and TRBJ1-1, the full variable domain reads SAVISQKPSRDICQRGTSLTIQCQVDSQVTMMFWYRQQPGQSLTLIATANQGSEATYESGFVIDKFPISRPNLTFSTLTVSNMSPEDSSIYLCSVEVRAGTEAFFGQGTRLTVV.

The gene calls are TRBV7-3 and TRBJ2-2. The germline V gene has CDR1 SGHTA and CDR2 FQGTGA. The CDR3 has 14 amino acids. The chain's CDR3 is CASSLMGNTGELFF.

The chain carries TRBV19 and TRBJ2-3; the D gene TCRdb calls, TRBD1, cannot be checked with no DNA. Germline loops: CDR1 LNHDA, CDR2 SQIVND (reference sequence). The CDR3 is 15 amino acids. The CDR3 reads CASRRDRGHTDTQYF.

The gene calls are TRBV27 and TRBJ2-3; with no DNA, the TCRdb D assignment of TRBD2 cannot be verified. The V gene's germline CDR1 is MNHEY and CDR2 SMNVEV (reference sequence). There are 12 residues in the CDR3. The CDR3: CASAAGADTQYF.

The gene calls are TRBV7-8 and TRBJ2-5. The germline CDR1 and CDR2 sequences are SGHVS and FQNEAQ. This CDR3 spans 13 amino acids. This CDR3 is CASSLGLLGTQYF.

This CDR3 reads CASSSDGAFYGYTF. The chain couples TRBV7-9 to TRBJ1-2; without DNA, the TCRdb call of TRBD1 cannot be checked. From germline, CDR1 is SEHNR and CDR2 FQNEAQ (reference sequence). The CDR3 covers 14 residues.

The gene calls are TRBV4-3 and TRBJ2-1; without DNA, the TCRdb call of TRBD1 cannot be checked. CDR3 length: 14 residues. Germline V gene sequence: CDR1 LGHNA, CDR2 YSLEER. The CDR3 region is CASSQVGRTEKQFF.

V usage is TRBV12-3 or TRBV12-4 and J usage is TRBJ2-3; with no DNA, the TCRdb D assignment of TRBD2 cannot be verified. The CDR3 consists of 17 residues. The CDR3 sequence is CASSSPTSGVFSDTQYF.

The chain is built from TRBV4-3 and TRBJ1-5; there is no DNA to check the TCRdb D call of TRBD1. The CDR3 length is 15 residues. Germline-derived CDR1 and CDR2 are LGHNA and YSLEER. The CDR3 sequence: CASSQDKAGNQPQHF.

The rearrangement joins TRBV20-1 to TRBJ2-7; without DNA, the TCRdb call of TRBD2 cannot be checked. The CDR3 has 14 amino acids. The V gene's germline CDR1 is DFQATT and CDR2 SNEGSKA (reference sequence). The CDR3 sequence: CSARVAGGTYEQYF.